This T cell receptor (beta chain) was sequenced in a study of blood T cell repertoires in COVID-19. About the study: Collection of acute and convalescent COVID-19 samples took place in the United States, Italy and Spain. In each case, the material was cDNA or gDNA derived from T cells, B-cell-depleted T cells, or PBMCs.

Original processing notes: Estimation of nucleated cell counts was performed using reference gene primer amplification. The data were produced by immunoSEQ multiplex PCR, yet TCRdb's version contains in-frame clones alone and is incomplete. V and J calls plus clone size are reproduced from that table; the DNA served to infer D and trimming. Counted here are under 450,000 clones, roughly four fifths occurring once; the ten biggest clones make up roughly 1.2%. V trimming: 2 bases; J trimming: 6 bases; junction bases outside the gene matches: 8. The CDR3 is 15 residues long. The germline V gene encodes CDR1 MNHNY and CDR2 SVGAGI (reference sequence).

The sample comprised peripheral blood. This TCR derives from a human donor with acute or convalescent COVID-19. The donor label of this sample is uncertain. This chain connects TRBV6-6 to TRBJ1-2, with TRBD1 matching 8 bases. The CDR3 spells CASSYGGQGGDGYTF. The CDR3 region has the DNA TGTGCCAGCAGTTACGGTGGACAGGGTGGGGATGGCTACACCTTC.